This is a list of T cell receptor beta chains from one sample in a study of blood T cells in healthy people across ages. TCRdb passed the 5' RACE reads through MiXCR, listing each CDR3 protein once. The data contain 800,000 to 1,300,000 distinct CDR3 sequences, 20% to 25% of them singletons. These data were likewise used in another study, on T cells of mothers and their children.

The sample comprised blood. These receptors came from a girl aged 2-9 years in good health. Both conserved end residues are part of each CDR3. Fields, in order: D gene, clone size, J gene, V gene, CDR3 protein, CDR3 DNA. The D gene is left open where the match is weak. Expanded clones are given a class, and other clones once, few, many or no size at all.

d_call: .
clone_size: .
j_call: TRBJ2-2
v_call: TRBV7-2
cdr3_aa: CASSVRQTTGELFF
cdr3_nt: TGTGCCAGCAGCGTTCGACAGACCACCGGGGAGCTGTTTTTT

d_call: TRBD2
clone_size: .
j_call: TRBJ2-3
v_call: TRBV5-1
cdr3_aa: CASSSGVLLTDTQYF
cdr3_nt: TGCGCCAGCAGCAGCGGGGTCCTACTCACAGATACGCAGTATTTT

d_call: .
clone_size: .
j_call: TRBJ1-5
v_call: TRBV20-1
cdr3_aa: CSARPVDNRPQHF
cdr3_nt: TGCAGTGCTAGACCAGTAGACAATCGGCCCCAGCATTTT

d_call: .
clone_size: .
j_call: TRBJ2-7
v_call: TRBV27
cdr3_aa: CASSENLAEQYF
cdr3_nt: TGTGCCAGCAGCGAGAATCTAGCCGAGCAGTACTTC

d_call: .
clone_size: few
j_call: TRBJ1-4
v_call: TRBV3-1
cdr3_aa: CASSQGGTNEKLFF
cdr3_nt: TGTGCCAGCAGCCAGGGGGGAACTAATGAAAAACTGTTTTTT

d_call: .
clone_size: many
j_call: TRBJ2-7
v_call: TRBV7-9
cdr3_aa: CASSPTGGDEQYF
cdr3_nt: TGTGCCAGCAGTCCAACAGGGGGGGACGAGCAGTACTTC

d_call: TRBD1
clone_size: .
j_call: TRBJ2-2
v_call: TRBV12-3/TRBV12-4
cdr3_aa: CASSLVQGVGELFF
cdr3_nt: TGTGCCAGCAGTTTAGTACAGGGGGTCGGGGAGCTGTTTTTT

d_call: .
clone_size: .
j_call: TRBJ2-3
v_call: TRBV12-3/TRBV12-4
cdr3_aa: CASSVGSGRLTDTQYF
cdr3_nt: TGTGCCAGCAGTGTCGGGAGTGGGAGACTCACAGATACGCAGTATTTT

d_call: TRBD2
clone_size: few
j_call: TRBJ2-3
v_call: TRBV19
cdr3_aa: CASSPLAGGPDTQYF
cdr3_nt: TGTGCCAGTAGTCCTTTAGCGGGGGGTCCAGATACGCAGTATTTT

d_call: TRBD2
clone_size: .
j_call: TRBJ2-3
v_call: TRBV5-8
cdr3_aa: CASSPGLDDTDTQYF
cdr3_nt: TGTGCCAGCAGCCCTGGACTAGATGATACAGATACGCAGTATTTT

d_call: .
clone_size: many
j_call: TRBJ1-2
v_call: TRBV7-9
cdr3_aa: CASSLAANYGYTF
cdr3_nt: TGTGCCAGCAGCTTGGCAGCTAACTATGGCTACACCTTC

d_call: .
clone_size: .
j_call: TRBJ1-6
v_call: TRBV5-1
cdr3_aa: CASSPAQSNSPLHF
cdr3_nt: TGCGCCAGCAGCCCCGCACAGAGTAATTCACCCCTCCACTTT

d_call: .
clone_size: .
j_call: TRBJ2-5
v_call: TRBV12-3/TRBV12-4
cdr3_aa: CASTPSVKETQYF
cdr3_nt: TGTGCCAGCACGCCTAGCGTTAAAGAGACCCAGTACTTC

d_call: TRBD1
clone_size: .
j_call: TRBJ1-1
v_call: TRBV7-2
cdr3_aa: CASSSDRGAEAFF
cdr3_nt: TGTGCCAGCAGCTCCGACAGGGGGGCTGAAGCTTTCTTT

d_call: TRBD2
clone_size: few
j_call: TRBJ2-7
v_call: TRBV7-2
cdr3_aa: CASSPIAGFSYEQYF
cdr3_nt: TGTGCCAGCAGCCCTATAGCGGGATTTTCCTACGAGCAGTACTTC

d_call: TRBD1
clone_size: few
j_call: TRBJ1-1
v_call: TRBV29-1
cdr3_aa: CSADVNPGGLRTEAFF
cdr3_nt: TGCAGCGCAGATGTCAACCCAGGGGGGTTACGCACTGAAGCTTTCTTT

d_call: .
clone_size: .
j_call: TRBJ1-4
v_call: TRBV12-3/TRBV12-4
cdr3_aa: CASSLPIQHEKLFF
cdr3_nt: TGTGCCAGCAGTTTACCAATCCAGCATGAAAAACTGTTTTTT

d_call: TRBD2
clone_size: few
j_call: TRBJ2-1
v_call: TRBV20-1
cdr3_aa: CSASDSGRADEQFF
cdr3_nt: TGCAGTGCTAGTGATAGCGGGAGGGCCGATGAGCAGTTCTTC

d_call: .
clone_size: few
j_call: TRBJ2-5
v_call: TRBV28
cdr3_aa: CASSLTPRGTQYF
cdr3_nt: TGTGCCAGCAGTTTAACCCCCAGAGGGACCCAGTACTTC

d_call: TRBD1
clone_size: .
j_call: TRBJ1-4
v_call: TRBV20-1
cdr3_aa: CSATTGDREKLVF
cdr3_nt: TGCAGTGCTACGACAGGGGATCGTGAAAAACTGGTTTTT

d_call: .
clone_size: .
j_call: TRBJ2-1
v_call: TRBV12-3/TRBV12-4
cdr3_aa: CASSGTLNNEQFF
cdr3_nt: TGTGCCAGCAGTGGGACGCTTAACAATGAGCAGTTCTTC

d_call: .
clone_size: few
j_call: TRBJ2-7
v_call: TRBV29-1
cdr3_aa: CSVEGTTEGYEQYF
cdr3_nt: TGCAGCGTTGAGGGTACAACAGAAGGCTACGAGCAGTACTTC

d_call: .
clone_size: few
j_call: TRBJ2-1
v_call: TRBV6-6
cdr3_aa: CASSLGAINEQFF
cdr3_nt: TGTGCCAGCAGCTTAGGGGCCATCAATGAGCAGTTCTTC

d_call: TRBD1
clone_size: .
j_call: TRBJ1-2
v_call: TRBV19
cdr3_aa: CASSTRGFYGYTF
cdr3_nt: TGTGCCAGTAGTACCAGGGGGTTCTATGGCTACACCTTC

d_call: TRBD1
clone_size: .
j_call: TRBJ1-1
v_call: TRBV4-2
cdr3_aa: CASSQEEGAKNTEAFF
cdr3_nt: TGTGCCAGCAGCCAAGAAGAGGGGGCGAAGAACACTGAAGCTTTCTTT

d_call: .
clone_size: few
j_call: TRBJ2-5
v_call: TRBV9
cdr3_aa: CASSAGGSRSLKETQYF
cdr3_nt: TGTGCCAGCAGCGCTGGGGGTAGCAGGAGCTTGAAAGAGACCCAGTACTTC

d_call: .
clone_size: few
j_call: TRBJ2-1
v_call: TRBV4-3
cdr3_aa: CASSQTDGAAYNEQFF
cdr3_nt: TGCGCCAGCAGCCAAACGGACGGGGCTGCCTACAATGAGCAGTTCTTC

d_call: .
clone_size: .
j_call: TRBJ2-7
v_call: TRBV4-3
cdr3_aa: CASSRLGAIGSYEQYF
cdr3_nt: TGCGCCAGCAGCCGACTTGGGGCGATCGGGTCCTACGAGCAGTACTTC

d_call: .
clone_size: .
j_call: TRBJ2-7
v_call: TRBV28
cdr3_aa: CASSVPGYEQYF
cdr3_nt: TGTGCCAGCAGTGTACCAGGATACGAGCAGTACTTC

d_call: .
clone_size: few
j_call: TRBJ2-7
v_call: TRBV20-1
cdr3_aa: CSARVQGRYEQYF
cdr3_nt: TGCAGTGCTAGAGTGCAGGGAAGGTACGAGCAGTACTTC

d_call: .
clone_size: .
j_call: TRBJ1-1
v_call: TRBV2
cdr3_aa: CASAANTEAFF
cdr3_nt: TGTGCCAGCGCAGCGAACACTGAAGCTTTCTTT

d_call: .
clone_size: few
j_call: TRBJ2-1
v_call: TRBV29-1
cdr3_aa: CSVVTSYNTYNEQFF
cdr3_nt: TGCAGCGTTGTCACGAGTTATAATACCTACAATGAGCAGTTCTTC

d_call: TRBD2
clone_size: few
j_call: TRBJ2-7
v_call: TRBV4-1
cdr3_aa: CASNQVPAGGPYEQYF
cdr3_nt: TGCGCCAGCAACCAAGTTCCTGCGGGAGGGCCCTACGAGCAGTACTTC

d_call: .
clone_size: .
j_call: TRBJ2-7
v_call: TRBV4-2
cdr3_aa: CASSQEEPNKYGQYF
cdr3_nt: TGTGCCAGCAGCCAAGAGGAGCCAAATAAGTACGGGCAGTACTTC

d_call: .
clone_size: .
j_call: TRBJ2-5
v_call: TRBV9
cdr3_aa: CASSVDFGETQYF
cdr3_nt: TGTGCCAGCAGCGTAGATTTTGGTGAGACCCAGTACTTC

d_call: TRBD1
clone_size: .
j_call: TRBJ1-3
v_call: TRBV7-9
cdr3_aa: CASSDSKRGLSGNTIYF
cdr3_nt: TGTGCCAGCAGCGATAGTAAGAGGGGGCTCTCTGGAAACACCATATATTTT